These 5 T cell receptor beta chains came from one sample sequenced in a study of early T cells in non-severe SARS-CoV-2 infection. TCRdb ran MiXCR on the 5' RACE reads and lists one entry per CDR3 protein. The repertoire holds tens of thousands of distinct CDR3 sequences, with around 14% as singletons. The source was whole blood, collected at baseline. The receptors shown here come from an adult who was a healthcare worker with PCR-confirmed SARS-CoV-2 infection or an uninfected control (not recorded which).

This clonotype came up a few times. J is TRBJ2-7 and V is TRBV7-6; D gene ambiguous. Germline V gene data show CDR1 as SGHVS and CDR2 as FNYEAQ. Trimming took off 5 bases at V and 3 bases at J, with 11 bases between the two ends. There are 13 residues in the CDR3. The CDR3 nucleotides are TGTGCCAGCAGCGCCATGGTATTCTACGAGCAGTACTTC. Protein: CASSAMVFYEQYF.

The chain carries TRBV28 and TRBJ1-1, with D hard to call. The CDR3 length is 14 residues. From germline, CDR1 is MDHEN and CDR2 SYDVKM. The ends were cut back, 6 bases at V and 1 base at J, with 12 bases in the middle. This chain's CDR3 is CASSSSRRNTEAFF. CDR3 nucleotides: TGTGCCAGCAGCTCCTCCAGGCGGAACACTGAAGCTTTCTTT.

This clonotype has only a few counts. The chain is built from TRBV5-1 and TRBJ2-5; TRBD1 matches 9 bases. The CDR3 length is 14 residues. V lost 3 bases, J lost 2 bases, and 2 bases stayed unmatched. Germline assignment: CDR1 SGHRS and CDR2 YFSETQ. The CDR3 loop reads CASSSGTGQETQYF. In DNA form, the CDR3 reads TGCGCCAGCAGCTCCGGGACAGGGCAAGAGACCCAGTACTTC.

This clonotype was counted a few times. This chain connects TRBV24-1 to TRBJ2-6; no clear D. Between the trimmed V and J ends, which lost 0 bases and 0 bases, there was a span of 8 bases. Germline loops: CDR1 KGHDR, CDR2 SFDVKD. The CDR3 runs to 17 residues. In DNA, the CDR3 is TGTGCCACCAGTGATTTGGGACCAGACTCTGGGGCCAACGTCCTGACTTTC. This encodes CATSDLGPDSGANVLTF.

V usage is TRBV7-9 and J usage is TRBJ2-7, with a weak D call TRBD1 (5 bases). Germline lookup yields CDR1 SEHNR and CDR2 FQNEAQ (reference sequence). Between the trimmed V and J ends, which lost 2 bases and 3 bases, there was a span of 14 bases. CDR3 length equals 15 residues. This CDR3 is CASSLPGRAHYEQYF. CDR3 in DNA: TGTGCCAGCAGCTTACCAGGCAGGGCCCACTACGAGCAGTACTTC.